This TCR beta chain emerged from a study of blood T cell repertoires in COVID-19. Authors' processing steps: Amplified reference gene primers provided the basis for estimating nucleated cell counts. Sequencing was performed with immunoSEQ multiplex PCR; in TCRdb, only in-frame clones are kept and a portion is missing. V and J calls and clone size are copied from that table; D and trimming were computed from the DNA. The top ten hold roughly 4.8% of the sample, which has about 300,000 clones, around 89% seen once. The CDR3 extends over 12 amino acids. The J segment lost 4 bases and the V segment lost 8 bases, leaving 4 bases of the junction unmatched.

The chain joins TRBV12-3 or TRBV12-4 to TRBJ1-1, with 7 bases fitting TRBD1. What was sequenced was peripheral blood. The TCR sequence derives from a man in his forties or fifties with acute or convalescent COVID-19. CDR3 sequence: CASGRDSTEAFF. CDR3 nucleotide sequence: TGTGCCAGCGGCCGGGACAGCACTGAAGCTTTCTTT.